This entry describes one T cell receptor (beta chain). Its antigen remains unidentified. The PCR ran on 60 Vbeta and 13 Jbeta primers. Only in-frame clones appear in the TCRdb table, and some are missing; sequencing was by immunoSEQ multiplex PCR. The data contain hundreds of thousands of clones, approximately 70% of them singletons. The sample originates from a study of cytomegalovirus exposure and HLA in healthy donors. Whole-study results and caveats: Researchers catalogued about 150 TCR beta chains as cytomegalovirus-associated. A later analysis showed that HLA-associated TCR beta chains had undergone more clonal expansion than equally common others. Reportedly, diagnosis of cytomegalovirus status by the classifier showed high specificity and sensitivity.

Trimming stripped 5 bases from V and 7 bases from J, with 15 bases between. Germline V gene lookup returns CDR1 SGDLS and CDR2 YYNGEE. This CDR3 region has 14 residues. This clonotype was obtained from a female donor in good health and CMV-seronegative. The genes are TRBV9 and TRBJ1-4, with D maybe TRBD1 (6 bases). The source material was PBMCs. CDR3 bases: TGTGCCAGCAGTGACAGGCCCGAGACTGAAAAACTGTTTTTT. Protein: CASSDRPETEKLFF.